This TCR beta chain was documented in a study of sequential checkpoint blockade in melanoma. Study observations and caveats: Patients with week-13 increases in T-cell fraction and clonality benefited about 30 times more often. In arm A, pretreatment tumor clonality was associated with response.

Method: immunoSEQ multiplex PCR; TCRdb's copy keeps in-frame clones and lacks some. The table includes some 18,000 clones, roughly 25% detected once. CDR1 is SGHNT, CDR2 YENEEA, per germline. V shed 4 bases and J 4 bases; nucleotides not matched to a gene: 6. This CDR3 comprises 14 residues. Indicated treatment: randomized to nivolumab then ipilimumab (arm A) or the reverse (arm B). To note about this clone: No antigen is known for it.

V is TRBV11-3 and J is TRBJ2-7; 8 nucleotides line up with TRBD1. The sequenced sample was tumor tissue (inferred from file names), obtained from a patient given nivolumab and ipilimumab in sequence. The receptor was derived from a human donor with melanoma. The CDR3 protein is CASSSGTGNYEQYF. CDR3 sequence (DNA): TGTGCCAGCAGCTCCGGGACAGGAAATTACGAGCAGTACTTC.